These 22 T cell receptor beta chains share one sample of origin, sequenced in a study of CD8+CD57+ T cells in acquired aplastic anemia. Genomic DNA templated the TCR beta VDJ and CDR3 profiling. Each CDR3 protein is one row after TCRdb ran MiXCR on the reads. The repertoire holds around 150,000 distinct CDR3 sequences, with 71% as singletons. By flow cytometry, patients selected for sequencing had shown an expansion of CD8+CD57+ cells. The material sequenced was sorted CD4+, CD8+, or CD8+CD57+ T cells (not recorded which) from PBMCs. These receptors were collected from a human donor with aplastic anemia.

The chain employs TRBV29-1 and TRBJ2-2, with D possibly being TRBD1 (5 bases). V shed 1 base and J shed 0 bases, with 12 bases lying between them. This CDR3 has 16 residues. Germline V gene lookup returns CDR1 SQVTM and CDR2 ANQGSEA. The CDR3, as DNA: TGCAGCGTTGAAGTTCTAGGACACCCGAACACCGGGGAGCTGTTTTTT. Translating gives CSVEVLGHPNTGELFF.

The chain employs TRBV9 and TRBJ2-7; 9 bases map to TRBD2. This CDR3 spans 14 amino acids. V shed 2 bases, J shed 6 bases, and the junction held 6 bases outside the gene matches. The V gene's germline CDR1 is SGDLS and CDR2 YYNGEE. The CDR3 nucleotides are TGTGCCAGCAGCGTGGGCGGGGGGGCCGGCGAGCAGTACTTC. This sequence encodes CASSVGGGAGEQYF.

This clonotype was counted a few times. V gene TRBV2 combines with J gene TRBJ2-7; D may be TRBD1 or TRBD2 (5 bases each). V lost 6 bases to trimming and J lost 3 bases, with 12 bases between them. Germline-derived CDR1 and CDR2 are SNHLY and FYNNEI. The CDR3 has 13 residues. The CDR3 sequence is CASSDGTHYEQYF. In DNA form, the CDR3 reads TGTGCCAGCAGCGACGGGACCCACTACGAGCAGTACTTC.

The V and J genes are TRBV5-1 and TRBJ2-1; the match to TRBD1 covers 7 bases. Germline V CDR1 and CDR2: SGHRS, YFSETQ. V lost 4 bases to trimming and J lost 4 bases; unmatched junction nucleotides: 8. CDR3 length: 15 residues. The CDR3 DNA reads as TGCGCCAGCAGCAACCGACAGGGCCCGTACAATGAGCAGTTCTTC. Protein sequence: CASSNRQGPYNEQFF.

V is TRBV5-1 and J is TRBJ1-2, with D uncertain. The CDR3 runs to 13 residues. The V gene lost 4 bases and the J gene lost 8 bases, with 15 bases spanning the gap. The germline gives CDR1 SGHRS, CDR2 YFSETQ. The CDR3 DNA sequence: TGCGCCAGCAGCCCCTGGGAAGGGAAGGGCTACACCTTC. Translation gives CASSPWEGKGYTF.

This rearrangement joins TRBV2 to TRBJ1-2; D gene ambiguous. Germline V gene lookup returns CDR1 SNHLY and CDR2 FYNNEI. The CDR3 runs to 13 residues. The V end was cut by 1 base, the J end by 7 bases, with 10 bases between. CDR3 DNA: TGTGCCAGCAGTGAAGTAGGGTGGGTTGGCTACACCTTC. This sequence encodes CASSEVGWVGYTF.

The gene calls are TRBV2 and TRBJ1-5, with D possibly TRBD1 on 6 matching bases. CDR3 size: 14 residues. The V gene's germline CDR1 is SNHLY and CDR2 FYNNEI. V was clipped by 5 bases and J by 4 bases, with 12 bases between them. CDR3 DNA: TGTGCCAGCAGTTATGGACAGTTAAATCAGCCCCAGCATTTT. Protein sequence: CASSYGQLNQPQHF. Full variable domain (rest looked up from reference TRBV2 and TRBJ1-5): EPEVTQTPSHQVTQMGQEVILRCVPISNHLYFYWYRQILGQKVEFLVSFYNNEISEKSEIFDDQFSVERPDGSNFTLKIRSTKLEDSAMYFCASSYGQLNQPQHFGDGTRLSIL.

CDR3 bases: TGTGCCACCAGCAGAGATACTGGGGGCACTGAAGCTTTCTTT. Translation: CATSRDTGGTEAFF. The chain links TRBV15 to TRBJ1-1; weak D call: TRBD1 (5 bases). This CDR3 comprises 14 residues. Germline assignment: CDR1 LNHNV and CDR2 YYDKDF (reference sequence). Trimming took off 0 bases at V and 4 bases at J, with 9 bases between the two ends.

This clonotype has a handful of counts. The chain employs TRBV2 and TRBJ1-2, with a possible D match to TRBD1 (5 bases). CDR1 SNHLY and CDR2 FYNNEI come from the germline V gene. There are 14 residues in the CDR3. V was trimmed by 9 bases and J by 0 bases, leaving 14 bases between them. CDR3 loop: CARGDSLANYGYTF. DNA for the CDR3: TGTGCCAGGGGGGACTCCTTAGCTAACTATGGCTACACCTTC.

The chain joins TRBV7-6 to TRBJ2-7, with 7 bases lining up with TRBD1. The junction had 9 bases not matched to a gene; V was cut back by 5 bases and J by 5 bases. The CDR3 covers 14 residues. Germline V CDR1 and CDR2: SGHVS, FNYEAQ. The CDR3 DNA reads TGTGCCAGCAGCCTAACAGGGGAGAGGGACGAGCAGTACTTC. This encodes CASSLTGERDEQYF. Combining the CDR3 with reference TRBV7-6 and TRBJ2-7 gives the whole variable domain GAGVSQSPRYKVTKRGQDVALRCDPISGHVSLYWYRQALGQGPEFLTYFNYEAQQDKSGLPNDRFSAERPEGSISTLTIQRTEQRDSAMYRCASSLTGERDEQYFGPGTRLTVT.

CDR3 amino acids: CATSDSGTSGETQYF. CDR3 DNA: TGTGCCACCAGTGATTCCGGGACTAGCGGTGAGACCCAGTACTTC. V usage is TRBV24-1 and J usage is TRBJ2-5; TRBD2 matches 11 bases. This CDR3 spans 15 amino acids. CDR1 is KGHDR and CDR2 is SFDVKD in the germline V gene. J was trimmed by 5 bases and V by 2 bases; bases with no gene match: 3.

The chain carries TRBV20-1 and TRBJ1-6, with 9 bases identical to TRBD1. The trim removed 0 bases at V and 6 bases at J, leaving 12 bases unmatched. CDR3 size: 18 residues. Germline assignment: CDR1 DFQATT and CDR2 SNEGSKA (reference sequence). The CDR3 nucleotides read TGCAGTGCTAGAGATGTTAGGACAGGGGCGGTGGGTAATTCACCCCTCCACTTT. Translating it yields CSARDVRTGAVGNSPLHF.

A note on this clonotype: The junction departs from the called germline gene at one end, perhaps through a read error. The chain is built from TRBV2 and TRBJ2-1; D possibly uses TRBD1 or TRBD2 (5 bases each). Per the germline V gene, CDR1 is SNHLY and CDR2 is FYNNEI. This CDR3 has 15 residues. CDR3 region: CATSESGTRKGEQFF. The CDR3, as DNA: TGTGCCACCAGTGAGTCCGGGACCCGAAAAGGGGAGCAGTTCTTC.

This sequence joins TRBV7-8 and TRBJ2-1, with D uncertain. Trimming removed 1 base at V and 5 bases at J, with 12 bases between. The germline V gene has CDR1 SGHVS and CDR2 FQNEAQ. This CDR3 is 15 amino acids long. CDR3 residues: CASSLGLVNNNEQFF. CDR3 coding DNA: TGTGCCAGCAGCTTAGGTCTAGTTAACAACAATGAGCAGTTCTTC.

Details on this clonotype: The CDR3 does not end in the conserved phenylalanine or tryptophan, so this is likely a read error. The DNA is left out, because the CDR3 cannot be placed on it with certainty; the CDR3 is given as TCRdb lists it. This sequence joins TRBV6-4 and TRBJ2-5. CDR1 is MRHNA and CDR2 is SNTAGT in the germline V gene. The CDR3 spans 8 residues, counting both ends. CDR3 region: CASSDDNS.

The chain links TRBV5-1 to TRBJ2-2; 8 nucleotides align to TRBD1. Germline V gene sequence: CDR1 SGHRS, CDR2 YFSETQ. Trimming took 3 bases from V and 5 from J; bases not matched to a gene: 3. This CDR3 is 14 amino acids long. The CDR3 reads CASSYGQGTGELFF. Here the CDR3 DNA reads TGCGCCAGCAGCTACGGACAGGGTACCGGGGAGCTGTTTTTT.

CDR3 sequence (DNA): TGTGCCACCAGTCCGGAGGGAGGGCGAGGCTATCAGCCCCAGCATTTT. It codes for CATSPEGGRGYQPQHF. The chain uses TRBV15 and TRBJ1-5; D call uncertain. This CDR3 has 16 residues. Germline V gene sequence: CDR1 LNHNV, CDR2 YYDKDF (reference sequence). V dropped 6 bases and J dropped 5 bases, with 20 bases sitting between them.

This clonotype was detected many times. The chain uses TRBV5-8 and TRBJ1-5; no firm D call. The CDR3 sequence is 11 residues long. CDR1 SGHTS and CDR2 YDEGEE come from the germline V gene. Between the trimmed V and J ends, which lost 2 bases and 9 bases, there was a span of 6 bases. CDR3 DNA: TGTGCCAGCAGCTTCGTCCTGCCCCAGCATTTT. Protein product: CASSFVLPQHF.

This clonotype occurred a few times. The DNA for the CDR3 is TGTGCCACCAGTGATTCCGACAGCCGGGTGGAGGAGACCCAGTACTTC. Its translation: CATSDSDSRVEETQYF. This sequence joins TRBV24-1 and TRBJ2-5; possibly TRBD1 for D (5 bases). The V and J ends lost 2 bases and 5 bases respectively, with 17 bases between them. The CDR3 is 16 amino acids. Germline lookup yields CDR1 KGHDR and CDR2 SFDVKD.

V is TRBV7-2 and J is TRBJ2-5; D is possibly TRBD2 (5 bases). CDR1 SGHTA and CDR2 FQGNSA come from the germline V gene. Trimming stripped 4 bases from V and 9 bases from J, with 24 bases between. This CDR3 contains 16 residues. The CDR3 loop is CASSSVSAGQFVAQYF. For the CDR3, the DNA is TGTGCCAGCAGCTCCGTTTCGGCGGGCCAGTTCGTGGCCCAGTACTTC.

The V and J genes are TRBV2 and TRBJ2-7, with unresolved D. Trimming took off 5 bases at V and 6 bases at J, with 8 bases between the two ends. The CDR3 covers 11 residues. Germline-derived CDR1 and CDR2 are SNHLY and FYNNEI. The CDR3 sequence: CASSSVFEQYF. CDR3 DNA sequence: TGTGCCAGCAGTTCCGTTTTCGAGCAGTACTTC.

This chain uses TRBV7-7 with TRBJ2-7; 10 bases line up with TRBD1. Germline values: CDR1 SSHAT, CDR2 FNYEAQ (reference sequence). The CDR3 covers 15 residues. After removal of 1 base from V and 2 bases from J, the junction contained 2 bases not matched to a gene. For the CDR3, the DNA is TGTGCCAGCAGCTTAGGGACAGGGGGACCCTACGAGCAGTACTTC. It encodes CASSLGTGGPYEQYF.